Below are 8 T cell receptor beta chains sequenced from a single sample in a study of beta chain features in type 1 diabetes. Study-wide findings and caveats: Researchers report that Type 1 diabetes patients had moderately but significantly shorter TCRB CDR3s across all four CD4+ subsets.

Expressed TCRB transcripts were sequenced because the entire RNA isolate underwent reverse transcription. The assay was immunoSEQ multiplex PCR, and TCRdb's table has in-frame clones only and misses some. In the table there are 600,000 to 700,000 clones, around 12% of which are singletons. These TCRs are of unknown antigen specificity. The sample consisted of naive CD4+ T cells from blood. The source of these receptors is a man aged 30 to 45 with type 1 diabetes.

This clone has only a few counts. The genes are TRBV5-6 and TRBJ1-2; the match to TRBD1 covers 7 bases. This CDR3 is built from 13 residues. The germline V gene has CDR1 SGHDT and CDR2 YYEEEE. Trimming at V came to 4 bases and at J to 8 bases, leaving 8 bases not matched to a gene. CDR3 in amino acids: CASSPGTVRGYTF. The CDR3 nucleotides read TGTGCCAGCAGCCCCGGGACAGTCAGGGGCTACACCTTC.

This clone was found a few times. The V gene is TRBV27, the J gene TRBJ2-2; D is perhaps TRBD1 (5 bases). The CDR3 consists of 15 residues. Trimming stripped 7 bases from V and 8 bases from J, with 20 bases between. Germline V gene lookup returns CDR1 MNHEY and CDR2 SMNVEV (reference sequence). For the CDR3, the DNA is TGTGCCAGCACCCCCCAGGGAAATGAATGGGGGGAGCTGTTTTTT. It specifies CASTPQGNEWGELFF.

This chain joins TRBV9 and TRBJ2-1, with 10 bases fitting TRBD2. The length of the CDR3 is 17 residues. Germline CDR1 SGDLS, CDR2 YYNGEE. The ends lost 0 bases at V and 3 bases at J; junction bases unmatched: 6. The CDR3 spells CASSVVPLAGVYNEQFF. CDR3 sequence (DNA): TGTGCCAGCAGCGTAGTCCCGCTAGCGGGGGTCTACAATGAGCAGTTCTTC.

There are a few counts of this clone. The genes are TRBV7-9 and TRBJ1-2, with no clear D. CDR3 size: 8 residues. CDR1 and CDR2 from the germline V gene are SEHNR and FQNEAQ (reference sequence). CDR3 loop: CGLYGYTF. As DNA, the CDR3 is TGTGGATTGTATGGCTACACCTTC.

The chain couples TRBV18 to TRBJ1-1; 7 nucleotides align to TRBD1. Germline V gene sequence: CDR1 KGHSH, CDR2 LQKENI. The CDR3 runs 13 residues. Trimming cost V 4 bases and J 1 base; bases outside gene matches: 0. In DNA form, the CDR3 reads TGTGCCAGCTCACGACAGGGGAACACTGAAGCTTTCTTT. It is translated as CASSRQGNTEAFF.

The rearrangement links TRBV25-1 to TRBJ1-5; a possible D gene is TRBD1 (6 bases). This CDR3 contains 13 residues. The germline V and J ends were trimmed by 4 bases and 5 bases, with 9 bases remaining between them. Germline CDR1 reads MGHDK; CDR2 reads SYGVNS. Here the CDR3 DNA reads TGTGCCAGCAGTGTGTCAGGGGATCAGCCCCAGCATTTT. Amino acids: CASSVSGDQPQHF.

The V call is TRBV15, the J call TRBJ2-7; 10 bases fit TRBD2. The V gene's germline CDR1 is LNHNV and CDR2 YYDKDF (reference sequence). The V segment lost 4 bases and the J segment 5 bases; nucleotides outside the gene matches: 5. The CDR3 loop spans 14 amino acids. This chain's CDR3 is CATSKVAGGNEQYF. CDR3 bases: TGTGCCACCAGCAAGGTAGCGGGGGGCAACGAGCAGTACTTC.

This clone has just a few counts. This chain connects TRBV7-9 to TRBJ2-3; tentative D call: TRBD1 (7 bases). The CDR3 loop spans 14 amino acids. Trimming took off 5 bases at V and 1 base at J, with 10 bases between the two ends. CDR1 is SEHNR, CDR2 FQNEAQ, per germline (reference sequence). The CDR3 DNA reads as TGTGCCAGCAGCGACAGGGAGGGCACAGATACGCAGTATTTT. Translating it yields CASSDREGTDTQYF.